Following are 20 T cell receptor delta chains from one sample sequenced in a study of gamma-delta chains in newborns, infants, children. With CATT, TCRdb re-called clones from the reads. The sample has about 4,900 delta-chain clones; roughly 3.9% are singletons. The sequenced material came from blood. These receptors all stem from a child who was a newborn, infant or young child, either healthy, febrile or measles-vaccinated (not recorded which).

This clone has only a few counts. This DNA's translation differs at residue 9 from TCRdb's protein, which comes from a much larger clone; a read error is likely, and the protein shown is translated from the DNA. The rearrangement links TRDV2 to TRDJ3, with 8 bases aligning to TRDD3. Germline CDR1 and CDR2: GEAIGNYY and EKD. The CDR3 has 19 residues. J gave up 0 bases and V 0 bases, and 6 bases lay outside the gene matches. CDR3 sequence reads: CACDTYWGGSSWDTRQMFF. As DNA, the CDR3 is TGTGCCTGTGACACCTACTGGGGGGGTAGCTCCTGGGACACCCGACAGATGTTTTTC.

Details on this clone: TCRdb attributes to this sequence the protein of a much larger clone, which differs from the DNA translation at residue 8; a read error is likely, and the protein displayed is translated from the DNA. The sample contains more than one DNA sequence encoding this CDR3. The chain is built from TRDV2 and TRDJ2, with 8 bases aligning to TRDD3. CDR3 length: 14 amino acids. V lost 1 base, J lost 5 bases, and 2 bases stayed unmatched. Germline loops: CDR1 GEAIGNYY, CDR2 EKD. The CDR3 is CACDTWGITAQLFF. The CDR3 DNA follows: TGTGCCTGTGACACTTGGGGGATTACAGCACAACTCTTCTTT.

Remarks on this clone: TCRdb's protein, taken from a much larger clone, differs from this DNA's translation at residue 16, likely owing to a read error; the protein displayed comes from the DNA. The chain has TRDV2 and TRDJ3; a possible D gene is TRDD3 (6 bases). The CDR3 runs to 18 residues. Germline loops: CDR1 GEAIGNYY, CDR2 EKD. The CDR3 coding sequence is TGTGCCTGTGACCCCGGGGATTTGAGCTCCTGGGACACCCGACAGATTTTTTTC. This gives the protein CACDPGDLSSWDTRQIFF.

On this clone: With a much larger clone just one base away, this may be a read error. Other DNA sequences in the sample encode the same CDR3. This chain uses TRDV1 with TRDJ1; TRDD2 is a possible D gene (6 bases). V lost 6 bases, J lost 0 bases, and 14 bases lay in between. The CDR3 is 15 residues long. Germline V gene data show CDR1 as TSWWSYY and CDR2 as QGS. The CDR3 spells CALGVLLPHTDKLIF. The CDR3 DNA sequence: TGTGCTCTTGGTGTTCTACTTCCTCACACCGATAAACTCATCTTT.

This clone was found a few times. The junction differs from germline at one of its ends, possibly a read error. This sample also contains other DNA sequences that code for the same CDR3. V gene TRDV1 combines with J gene TRDJ1; D is undetermined. Looked up from germline, CDR1 is TSWWSYY and CDR2 is QGS. This CDR3 has 13 residues. As DNA, the CDR3 is TGTGCTCTTGGGGAGCTCCCGACCGATAAGCTCATCTTT. This encodes CALGELPTDKLIF.

This clone was seen a handful of times. A read error likely explains this, since a far larger clone differs by one base. The chain recombines TRDV1 with TRDJ1, with 12 bases fitting TRDD3. The CDR3 is 21 amino acids. Germline lookup yields CDR1 TSWWSYY and CDR2 QGS. CDR3 protein: CALGDRPPTGGYQTITDKPIF. DNA for the CDR3: TGTGCTCTTGGGGATCGACCCCCGACTGGGGGATACCAAACTATAACCGATAAACCCATCTTT.

With regard to this clone: TCRdb's listed protein matches a much larger clone and diverges from this DNA's translation at residue 10, likely through a read error; the protein shown comes from the DNA. This chain joins TRDV2 and TRDJ3; D not certain. CDR3 length: 13 residues. Germline V lookup: CDR1 GEAIGNYY, CDR2 EKD. The CDR3 nucleotides read TGTGCCTGTGACACCTGGGACACCCGACCGATGTTTTTC. It yields the protein CACDTWDTRPMFF.

This clone was seen only a few times. A far larger clone is just one base off, so this is likely a read error. Other DNA variants within this sample encode the same CDR3. The chain joins TRDV2 to TRDJ2, with D tentatively TRDD3 (6 bases). The germline V gene encodes CDR1 GEAIGNYY and CDR2 EKD. The CDR3 is 17 amino acids. DNA of the CDR3: TGTGCATGTGACACCGTACAAGGGGGAGCTTTGACAGCACAACTCTTCTTT. It translates to CACDTVQGGALTAQLFF.

Worth noting for this clone: Other DNA sequences in this specimen translate into the identical CDR3. The chain is built from TRDV1 and TRDJ2; tentatively, D is TRDD3 (5 bases). This CDR3 is 18 amino acids long. V was pared by 4 bases and J by 3 bases, with 21 bases between. Germline V gives CDR1 TSWWSYY, CDR2 QGS. For the CDR3, the DNA is TGTGCTCTTGGGGTCCAACCGGGGGTTAACATTCTGACAGCACAACTCTTCTTT. Translated: CALGVQPGVNILTAQLFF.

Comment on this clone: The limits of the CDR3 on the DNA are not certain, so only TCRdb's listed CDR3 is given. This sequence joins TRAV29/DV5 and TRDJ2; TRDD3, the table's D call, lacks a check against the DNA. Germline CDR1 NSMFDY, CDR2 ISSIKDK. The CDR3 spans 19 residues, counting both ends. CDR3 in amino acids: CSVLLCSKPWGSTTAQLFF.

This clone is deemed medium-sized (0.01 to 0.1%). The sample has other DNA sequences that encode this CDR3 too. The chain recombines TRDV1 with TRDJ3; no reliable D call. From germline, CDR1 is TSWWSYY and CDR2 QGS. CDR3 size: 22 residues. V lost 1 base to trimming and J lost 0 bases, with 22 bases between them. CDR3 nucleotide sequence: TGTGCTCTTGGGGAACCCCCTTATCGGCGGGCCCCGAGCTCCTGGGACACCCGACAGATGTTTTTC. Translating gives CALGEPPYRRAPSSWDTRQMFF.

This clone has more than one count but fewer than ten. A read error may be the cause here, since a much bigger clone is one base away. Within the sample, other DNA sequences also encode this same CDR3. The rearrangement joins TRDV1 to TRDJ1; 9 nucleotides agree with TRDD3. The CDR3 is 17 amino acids. CDR1 TSWWSYY and CDR2 QGS come from the germline V gene. CDR3 residues: CALGEPYVLGIRDKLIF. The CDR3 DNA sequence: TGCGCTCTTGGGGAACCTTACGTACTGGGGATACGGGATAAACTCATCTTT.

This clone has just a few counts. It differs at one base from a far larger clone, so likely a read error. The CDR3 region has the DNA TGTGCCCGTGACACCGCTAAGGGGGGATACGCGGGAACCGATAAACTCATCTTT. This gives the protein CARDTAKGGYAGTDKLIF. This rearrangement joins TRDV2 to TRDJ1, with 10 positions matching TRDD3. From germline, CDR1 is GEAIGNYY and CDR2 EKD. The CDR3 is 18 residues long.

In its sample, this clone ranks as medium-sized. V is TRDV3 and J is TRDJ2, with 12 bases lining up with TRDD3. The J segment lost 7 bases and the V segment lost 0 bases, leaving 6 bases of the junction unmatched. The CDR3 contains 15 residues. Germline V gives CDR1 TVYSNPD, CDR2 GDNSRS (reference sequence). This CDR3 reads CAFRLGDTGGAQLFF. The CDR3 DNA reads as TGTGCCTTTAGGCTGGGGGATACGGGAGGAGCACAACTCTTCTTT. Drawing the rest from reference TRDV3 and TRDJ2, the complete variable domain is CDKVTQSSPDQTVASGSEVVLLCTYDTVYSNPDLFWYRIRPDYSFQFVFYGDNSRSEGADFTQGRFSVKHILTQKAFHLVISPVRTEDSATYYCAFRLGDTGGAQLFFGKGTQLIVEP.

As to this clone: The protein that TCRdb holds for this DNA derives from a much larger clone and differs from the translated DNA at residue 9, which likely indicates a read error; the protein shown here is translated from the DNA. The chain uses TRDV1 and TRDJ1; 9 nucleotides match TRDD3. The CDR3 runs to 19 residues. With V trimmed by 5 bases and J by 5 bases, 21 bases remained unmatched. The germline V gene has CDR1 TSWWSYY and CDR2 QGS. DNA of the CDR3: TGTGCTCTTGGGTCTTACCTTCCCATAACTGGGGGAAAGGAGGATAAACTCATCTTT. As protein: CALGSYLPITGGKEDKLIF.

Remarks on this clone: This DNA's translation and the protein TCRdb lists, from a much larger clone, do not match at residue 11, likely due to a read error; the protein shown is translated from the DNA. J is TRDJ1 and V is TRDV2; 9 nucleotides match TRDD3. Germline CDR1 is GEAIGNYY and CDR2 is EKD. The junction had 7 bases not matched to a gene; V was cut back by 0 bases and J by 3 bases. The CDR3 spans 16 residues. The chain's CDR3 is CACDTVLGEGADKLIF. As DNA, the CDR3 is TGTGCCTGTGACACCGTACTGGGGGAAGGCGCCGATAAACTCATCTTT.

This clone was detected a few times. The amino acid sequence in TCRdb belongs to a much larger clone and departs from this DNA's translation at residue 9, likely a sequencing read error; the sequence shown is translated from the DNA. The chain uses TRDV2 and TRDJ2, with 7 bases identical to TRDD3. V lost 3 bases, J lost 6 bases, and 6 bases stayed unmatched. There are 14 residues in the CDR3. Germline-derived CDR1 and CDR2 are GEAIGNYY and EKD. The CDR3 DNA follows: TGTGCCTGTGACCTGGGGGGACTGCCAGCACAACTCTTCTTT. This gives the protein CACDLGGLPAQLFF.

Details on this clone: TCRdb's entry gives the protein of a much larger clone, which mismatches this DNA's translation at residue 11, likely from a read error; the protein reported here is translated from the DNA. V is TRDV3 and J is TRDJ1, with 10 bases fitting TRDD3. The CDR3 loop spans 16 amino acids. The J segment lost 4 bases and the V segment lost 2 bases, leaving 13 bases of the junction unmatched. Per the germline V gene, CDR1 is TVYSNPD and CDR2 is GDNSRS (reference sequence). CDR3 in DNA: TGTGCCTTTGCGTCCGTACTGGGGGATGAGGTCGATAAACTCATCTTT. Encoded protein: CAFASVLGDEVDKLIF. The whole variable domain, filled in from reference TRDV3 and TRDJ1, reads CDKVTQSSPDQTVASGSEVVLLCTYDTVYSNPDLFWYRIRPDYSFQFVFYGDNSRSEGADFTQGRFSVKHILTQKAFHLVISPVRTEDSATYYCAFASVLGDEVDKLIFGKGTRVTVEP.

As to this clone: It is likely a read error: a sequence one base away is far more abundant. This sample includes further DNA sequences coding for the same CDR3. J is TRDJ1 and V is TRDV1; D may be TRDD3 (5 bases). The CDR3 length is 12 residues. Germline lookup yields CDR1 TSWWSYY and CDR2 QGS. The CDR3 spells CALGELQDQLIF. CDR3 bases: TGTGCCCTTGGGGAACTTCAGGACCAACTCATCTTT.

By its share, this clone is medium-sized. The same CDR3 can be traced to other DNA sequences in this sample. This sequence joins TRDV1 and TRDJ2, with 13 bases matching TRDD3. Germline V gene lookup returns CDR1 TSWWSYY and CDR2 QGS. Losses at the gene ends were 5 bases for V and 9 bases for J; bases not matched to a gene: 30. The CDR3 length is 23 residues. DNA for the CDR3: TGTGCTCTTGGGTTAACCTCCTTCCTACGAAAACTGGGGGATACGCGACTATCTACACAACTCTTCTTT. It yields the protein CALGLTSFLRKLGDTRLSTQLFF.